This TCR beta chain was sequenced in a study of control samples from healthy donors and cancer patients. The CDR3 is 14 residues long. The J segment lost 5 bases and the V segment lost 1 base, leaving 5 bases of the junction unmatched. Germline V gene sequence: CDR1 SGHDN, CDR2 FVKESK. The protocol was immunoSEQ multiplex PCR, while the TCRdb copy is restricted to in-frame clones and leaves out a portion. This table holds 150,000 or so clones, 80% to 95% found once. V is TRBV14 and J is TRBJ2-7; 7 nucleotides agree with TRBD1. Sequenced input: blood. This sequence originates from a man between 18 and 35 years old in good health. The CDR3 is CASSQGDSRDEQYF. The CDR3 DNA reads TGTGCCAGCAGCCAAGGGGACAGTCGGGACGAGCAGTACTTC. Using reference TRBV14 and TRBJ2-7 for the parts outside the CDR3, the full variable domain is EAGVTQFPSHSVIEKGQTVTLRCDPISGHDNLYWYRRVMGKEIKFLLHFVKESKQDESGMPNNRFLAERTGGTYSTLKVQPAELEDSGVYFCASSQGDSRDEQYFGPGTRLTVT.